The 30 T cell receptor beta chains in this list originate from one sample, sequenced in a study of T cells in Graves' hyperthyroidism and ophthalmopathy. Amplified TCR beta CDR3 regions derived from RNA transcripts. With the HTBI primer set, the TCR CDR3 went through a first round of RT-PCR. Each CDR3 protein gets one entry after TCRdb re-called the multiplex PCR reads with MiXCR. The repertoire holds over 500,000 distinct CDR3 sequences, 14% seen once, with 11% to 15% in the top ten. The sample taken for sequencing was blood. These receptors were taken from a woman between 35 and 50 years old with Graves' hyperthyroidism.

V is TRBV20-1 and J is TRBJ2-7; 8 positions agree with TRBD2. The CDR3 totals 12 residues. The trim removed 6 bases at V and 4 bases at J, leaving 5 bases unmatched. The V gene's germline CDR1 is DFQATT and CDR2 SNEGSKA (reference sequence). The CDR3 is CSARGETYEQYF. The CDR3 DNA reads TGCAGTGCGCGGGGGGAGACGTACGAGCAGTACTTC.

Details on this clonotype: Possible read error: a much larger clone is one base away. DNA for the CDR3: TGTGCCATCAGCGGGACAGGGGAGAACACTGAAGCTTTCTTT. Protein product: CAISGTGENTEAFF. V usage is TRBV10-3 and J usage is TRBJ1-1, with 10 bases lining up with TRBD1. Trimming took 6 bases from V and 1 from J; bases not matched to a gene: 2. Germline V gene sequence: CDR1 ENHRY, CDR2 SYGVKD. This CDR3 is built from 14 residues.

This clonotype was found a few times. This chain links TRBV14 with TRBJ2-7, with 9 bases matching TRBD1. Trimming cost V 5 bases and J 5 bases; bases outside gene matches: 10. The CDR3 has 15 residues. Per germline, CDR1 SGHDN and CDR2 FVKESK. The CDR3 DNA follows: TGTGCCAGCAGCACCACAGGGGGCACTCTGGACGAGCAGTACTTC. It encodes CASSTTGGTLDEQYF.

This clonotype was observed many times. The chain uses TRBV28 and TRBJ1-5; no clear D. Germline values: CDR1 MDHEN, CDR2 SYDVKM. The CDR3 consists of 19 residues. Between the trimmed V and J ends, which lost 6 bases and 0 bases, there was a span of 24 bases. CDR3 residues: CASSSGMVSPAYSNQPQHF. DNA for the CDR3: TGTGCCAGCAGCAGCGGGATGGTGAGTCCAGCTTATAGCAATCAGCCCCAGCATTTT.

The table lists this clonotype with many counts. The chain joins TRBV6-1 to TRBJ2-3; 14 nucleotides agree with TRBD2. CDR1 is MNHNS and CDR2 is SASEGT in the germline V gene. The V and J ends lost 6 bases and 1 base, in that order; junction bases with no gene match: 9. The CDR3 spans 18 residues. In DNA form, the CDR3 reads TGTGCCAGCAGAAAGGGACTAGCGGGAGCTCCGGGCACAGATACGCAGTATTTT. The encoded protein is CASRKGLAGAPGTDTQYF.

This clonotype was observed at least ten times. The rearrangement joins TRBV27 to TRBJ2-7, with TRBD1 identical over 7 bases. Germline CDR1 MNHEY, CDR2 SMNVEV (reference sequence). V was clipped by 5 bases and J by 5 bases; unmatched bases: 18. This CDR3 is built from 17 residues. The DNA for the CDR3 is TGTGCCAGCAGTCACCTCCATACGACAGGGTCCTCGCACGAGCAGTACTTC. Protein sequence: CASSHLHTTGSSHEQYF.

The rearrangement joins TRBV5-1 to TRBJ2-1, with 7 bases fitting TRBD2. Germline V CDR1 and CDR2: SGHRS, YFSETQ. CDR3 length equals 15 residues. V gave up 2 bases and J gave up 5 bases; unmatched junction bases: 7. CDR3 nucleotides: TGCGCCAGCAGCTTTGGGAGCGGGAACAACAATGAGCAGTTCTTC. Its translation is CASSFGSGNNNEQFF.

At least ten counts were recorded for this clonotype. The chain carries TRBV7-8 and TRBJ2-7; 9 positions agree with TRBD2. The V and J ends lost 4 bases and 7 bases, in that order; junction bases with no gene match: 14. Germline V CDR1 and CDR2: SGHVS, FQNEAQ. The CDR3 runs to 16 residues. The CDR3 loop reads CASSSLGLAGIPEQYF. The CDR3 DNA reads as TGTGCCAGCAGCTCCCTGGGGCTAGCGGGAATCCCAGAGCAGTACTTC.

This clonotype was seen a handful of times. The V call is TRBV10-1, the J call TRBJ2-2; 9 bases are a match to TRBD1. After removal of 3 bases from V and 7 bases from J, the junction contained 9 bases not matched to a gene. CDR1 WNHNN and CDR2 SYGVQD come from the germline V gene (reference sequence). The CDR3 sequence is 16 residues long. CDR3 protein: CASSERVQGASGELFF. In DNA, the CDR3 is TGCGCCAGCAGTGAAAGAGTACAGGGGGCAAGCGGGGAGCTGTTTTTT.

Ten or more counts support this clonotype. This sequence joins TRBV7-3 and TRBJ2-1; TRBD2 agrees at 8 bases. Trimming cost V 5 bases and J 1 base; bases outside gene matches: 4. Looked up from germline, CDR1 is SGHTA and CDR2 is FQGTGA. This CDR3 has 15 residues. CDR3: CASSRAGGSYNEQFF. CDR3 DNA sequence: TGTGCCAGCAGCCGGGCGGGGGGATCCTACAATGAGCAGTTCTTC.

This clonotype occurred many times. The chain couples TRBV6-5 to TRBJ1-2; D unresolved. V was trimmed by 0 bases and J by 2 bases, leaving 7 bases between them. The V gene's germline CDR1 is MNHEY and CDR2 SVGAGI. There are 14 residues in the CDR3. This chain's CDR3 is CASSYSAGNYGYTF. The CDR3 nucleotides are TGTGCCAGCAGTTACTCGGCAGGCAACTATGGCTACACCTTC.

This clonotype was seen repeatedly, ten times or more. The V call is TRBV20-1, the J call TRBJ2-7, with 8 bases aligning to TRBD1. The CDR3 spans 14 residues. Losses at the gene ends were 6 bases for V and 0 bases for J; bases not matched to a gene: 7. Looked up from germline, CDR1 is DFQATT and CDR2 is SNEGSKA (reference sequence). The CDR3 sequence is CSAPDRVGSYEQYF. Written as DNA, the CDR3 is TGCAGTGCGCCGGACAGGGTGGGCTCCTACGAGCAGTACTTC.

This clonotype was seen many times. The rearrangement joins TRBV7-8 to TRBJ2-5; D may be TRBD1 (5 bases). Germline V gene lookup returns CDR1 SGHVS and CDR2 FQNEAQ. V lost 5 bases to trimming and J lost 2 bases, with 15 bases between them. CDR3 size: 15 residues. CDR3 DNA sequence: TGTGCCAGCAGCCAGAAGACCAGGGTTCAAGAGACCCAGTACTTC. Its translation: CASSQKTRVQETQYF. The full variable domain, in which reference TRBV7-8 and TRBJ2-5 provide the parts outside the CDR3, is GAGVSQSPRYKVAKRGQDVALRCDPISGHVSLFWYQQALGQGPEFLTYFQNEAQLDKSGLPSDRFFAERPEGSVSTLKIQRTQQEDSAVYLCASSQKTRVQETQYFGPGTRLLVL.

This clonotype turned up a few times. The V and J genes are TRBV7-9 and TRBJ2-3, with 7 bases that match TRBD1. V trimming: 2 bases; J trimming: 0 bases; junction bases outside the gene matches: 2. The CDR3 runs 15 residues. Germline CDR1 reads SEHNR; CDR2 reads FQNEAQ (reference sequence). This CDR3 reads CASSLMGQSTDTQYF. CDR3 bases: TGTGCCAGCAGCTTAATGGGACAGAGCACAGATACGCAGTATTTT.

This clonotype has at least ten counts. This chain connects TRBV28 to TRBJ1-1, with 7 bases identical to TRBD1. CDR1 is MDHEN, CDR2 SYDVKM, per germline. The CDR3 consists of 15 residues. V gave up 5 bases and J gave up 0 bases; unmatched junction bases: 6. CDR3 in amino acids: CASSPQTGLNTEAFF. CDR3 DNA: TGTGCCAGCAGTCCCCAGACAGGGCTGAACACTGAAGCTTTCTTT.

The CDR3 region has the DNA TGTGCCAGCAGCTATCCGGGAGTCGACACTGAAGCTTTCTTT. It translates to CASSYPGVDTEAFF. V is TRBV11-1 and J is TRBJ1-1; no clear D gene. This CDR3 has 14 amino acids. Trimming pared 4 bases from V and 3 bases from J, leaving 12 bases between. Per germline, CDR1 SGHAT and CDR2 FQDESV (reference sequence).

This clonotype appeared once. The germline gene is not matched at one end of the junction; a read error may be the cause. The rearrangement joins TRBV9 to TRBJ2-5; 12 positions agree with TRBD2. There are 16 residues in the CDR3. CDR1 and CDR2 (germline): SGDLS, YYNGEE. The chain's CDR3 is CDSSVDSGLAGETQYF. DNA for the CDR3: TGTGACAGCAGCGTAGACTCGGGACTAGCGGGAGAGACCCAGTACTTC. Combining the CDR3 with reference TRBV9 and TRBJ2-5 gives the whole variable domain DSGVTQTPKHLITATGQRVTLRCSPRSGDLSVYWYQQSLDQGLQFLIQYYNGEERAKGNILERFSAQQFPDLHSELNLSSLELGDSALYFCDSSVDSGLAGETQYFGPGTRLLVL.

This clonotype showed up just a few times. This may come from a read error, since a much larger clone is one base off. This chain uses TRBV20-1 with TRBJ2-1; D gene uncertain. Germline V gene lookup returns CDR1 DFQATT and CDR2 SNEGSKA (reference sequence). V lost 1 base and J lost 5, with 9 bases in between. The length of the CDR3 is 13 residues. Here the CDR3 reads CSARGGGHNEQFF. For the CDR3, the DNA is TGCAGTGCTAGAGGTGGTGGCCACAATGAGCAGTTCTTC.

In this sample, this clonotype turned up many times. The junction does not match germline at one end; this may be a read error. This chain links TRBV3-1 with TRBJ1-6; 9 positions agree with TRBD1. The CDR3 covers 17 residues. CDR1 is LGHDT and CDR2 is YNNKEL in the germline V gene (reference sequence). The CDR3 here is CASSQPQTGGYNSPLRF. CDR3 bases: TGTGCCAGCAGCCAACCTCAAACAGGGGGCTATAATTCACCCCTCCGCTTT.

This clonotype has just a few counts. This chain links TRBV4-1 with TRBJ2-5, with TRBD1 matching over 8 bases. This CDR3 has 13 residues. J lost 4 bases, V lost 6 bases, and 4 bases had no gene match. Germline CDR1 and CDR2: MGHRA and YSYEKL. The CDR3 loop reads CASSRTGGETQYF. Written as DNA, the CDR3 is TGCGCCAGCAGTCGAACAGGGGGAGAGACCCAGTACTTC.

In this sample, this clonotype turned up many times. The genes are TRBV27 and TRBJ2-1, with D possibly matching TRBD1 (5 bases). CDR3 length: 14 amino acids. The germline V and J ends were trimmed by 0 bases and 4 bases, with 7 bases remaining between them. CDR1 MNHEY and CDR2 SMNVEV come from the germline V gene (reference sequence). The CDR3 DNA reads TGTGCCAGCAGTTTATCACCAGGGTACAATGAGCAGTTCTTC. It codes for CASSLSPGYNEQFF.

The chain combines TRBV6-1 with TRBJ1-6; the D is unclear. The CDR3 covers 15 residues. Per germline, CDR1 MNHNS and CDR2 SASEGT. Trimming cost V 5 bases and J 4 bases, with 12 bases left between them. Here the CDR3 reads CASSLTDIYNSPLHF. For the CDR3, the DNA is TGTGCCAGCAGTCTTACAGACATATATAATTCACCCCTCCACTTT.

The CDR3 protein is CASSTGLVGTGELFF. The CDR3 nucleotides read TGCGCCAGCAGCACCGGACTAGTCGGCACCGGGGAGCTGTTTTTT. This chain connects TRBV5-1 to TRBJ2-2, with TRBD2 matching 7 bases. Germline V lookup: CDR1 SGHRS, CDR2 YFSETQ. V lost 4 bases and J lost 4; bases outside the gene matches: 7. The CDR3 is 15 residues long. The full variable domain, rest sourced from reference TRBV5-1 and TRBJ2-2, is KAGVTQTPRYLIKTRGQQVTLSCSPISGHRSVSWYQQTPGQGLQFLFEYFSETQRNKGNFPGRFSGRQFSNSRSEMNVSTLELGDSALYLCASSTGLVGTGELFFGEGSRLTVL.

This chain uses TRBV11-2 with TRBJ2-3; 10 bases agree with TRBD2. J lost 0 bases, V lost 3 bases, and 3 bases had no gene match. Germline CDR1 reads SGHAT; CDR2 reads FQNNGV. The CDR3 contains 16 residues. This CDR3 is CASSFTSGKSTDTQYF. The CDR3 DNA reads TGTGCCAGCAGCTTTACTAGCGGGAAAAGCACAGATACGCAGTATTTT.

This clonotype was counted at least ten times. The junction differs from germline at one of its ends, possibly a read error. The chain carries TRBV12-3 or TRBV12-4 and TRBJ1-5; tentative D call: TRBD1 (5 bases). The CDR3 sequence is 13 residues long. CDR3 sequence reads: CAVSAGSNQPQHF. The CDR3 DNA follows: TGCGCAGTTTCGGCAGGGAGCAATCAGCCCCAGCATTTT.

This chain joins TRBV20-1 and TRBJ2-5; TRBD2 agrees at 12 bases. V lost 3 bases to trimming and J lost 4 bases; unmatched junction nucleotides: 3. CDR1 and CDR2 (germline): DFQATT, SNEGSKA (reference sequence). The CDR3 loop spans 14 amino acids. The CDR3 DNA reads TGCAGTGCTAGGAGGGGACTAGCGGGAGAGACCCAGTACTTC. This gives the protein CSARRGLAGETQYF.

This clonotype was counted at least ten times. The CDR3 DNA follows: TGTGCCAGCACCACGAAAAGGGGATCCTACAATGAGCAGTTCTTC. Protein product: CASTTKRGSYNEQFF. This chain links TRBV12-3 or TRBV12-4 with TRBJ2-1; D may be TRBD1 (5 bases). The CDR3 is 15 amino acids. V lost 7 bases to trimming and J lost 1 base, with 14 bases between them.

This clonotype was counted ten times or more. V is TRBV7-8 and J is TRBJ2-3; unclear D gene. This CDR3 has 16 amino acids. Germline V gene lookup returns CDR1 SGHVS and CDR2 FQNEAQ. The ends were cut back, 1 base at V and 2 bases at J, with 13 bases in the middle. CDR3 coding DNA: TGTGCCAGCAGCTTAGGAACAGCAGGTGTCACAGATACGCAGTATTTT. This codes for CASSLGTAGVTDTQYF.

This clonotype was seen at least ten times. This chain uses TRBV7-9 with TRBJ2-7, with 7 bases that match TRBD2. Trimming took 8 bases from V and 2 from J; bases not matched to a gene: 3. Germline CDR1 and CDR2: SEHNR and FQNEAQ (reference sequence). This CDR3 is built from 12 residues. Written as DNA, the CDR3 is TGTGCCAGCGGGAGGGGAACCTACGAGCAGTACTTC. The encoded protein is CASGRGTYEQYF.

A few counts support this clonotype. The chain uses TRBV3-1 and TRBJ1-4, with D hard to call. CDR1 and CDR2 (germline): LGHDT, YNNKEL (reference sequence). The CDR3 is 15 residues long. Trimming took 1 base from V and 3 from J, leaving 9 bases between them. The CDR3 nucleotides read TGTGCCAGCAGCCAAGGGCCACCTTCTAATGAAAAACTGTTTTTT. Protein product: CASSQGPPSNEKLFF.